The 19 T cell receptor beta chains in this list originate from one sample, sequenced in a study of blood T cell repertoires in COVID-19. Produced via immunoSEQ multiplex PCR; TCRdb's table is partial and in-frame only. In the table there are about 400,000 clones, roughly 90% of which are singletons. Source material: PBMCs or T cells enriched from blood (not recorded which). These receptors were collected from a woman aged 30 to 39 who had recovered from COVID-19.

A note on this clone: The junction departs from germline at one end; a sequencing error may be responsible. The gene calls are TRBV7-7 and TRBJ2-5; 7 bases agree with TRBD2. Germline V lookup: CDR1 SSHAT, CDR2 FNYEAQ (reference sequence). CDR3 length: 14 amino acids. The CDR3 DNA is TGTGCTAGCAGCTTGACGGGGGGAAAAGAGACCCAGTACTTC. Its translation is CASSLTGGKETQYF.

This chain connects TRBV9 to TRBJ2-5; no firm D call. The CDR3 runs 13 residues. V lost 0 bases to trimming and J lost 2 bases, with 5 bases between them. Germline CDR1 and CDR2: SGDLS and YYNGEE. CDR3 in DNA: TGTGCCAGCAGCGTAGCCCAGCAAGAGACCCAGTACTTC. It is translated as CASSVAQQETQYF.

The chain has TRBV5-6 and TRBJ2-1; a possible D gene is TRBD1 (6 bases). The germline V gene has CDR1 SGHDT and CDR2 YYEEEE. This CDR3 is built from 18 residues. Trimming removed 4 bases at V and 0 bases at J, with 20 bases between. DNA for the CDR3: TGTGCCAGCAGCCTGACCCCGGGACATTGGAGCTCCTACAATGAGCAGTTCTTC. It yields the protein CASSLTPGHWSSYNEQFF.

The V gene is TRBV5-5, the J gene TRBJ2-3; D is ambiguous. Germline-derived CDR1 and CDR2 are SGHKS and YYEKEE (reference sequence). The CDR3 totals 12 residues. V was cut by 4 bases and J by 6 bases, with 9 bases left in between. The CDR3 spells CASSPHMDTQYF. For the CDR3, the DNA is TGTGCCAGCAGCCCTCACATGGATACGCAGTATTTT.

The chain has TRBV18 and TRBJ2-7, with unresolved D. The CDR3 loop spans 14 amino acids. V dropped 3 bases and J dropped 3 bases, with 12 bases sitting between them. Germline CDR1 KGHSH, CDR2 LQKENI. The chain's CDR3 is CASSPNRFNYEQYF. Written as DNA, the CDR3 is TGTGCCAGCTCACCTAATCGGTTCAACTACGAGCAGTACTTC.

V usage is TRBV7-2 and J usage is TRBJ1-5, with 7 bases that match TRBD1. The CDR3 contains 16 residues. Germline trimming cut 5 bases from V and 3 bases from J; bases unmatched to any gene: 10. Per germline, CDR1 SGHTA and CDR2 FQGNSA. The CDR3 DNA is TGTGCCAGCAGCCCCGGGACAGCCTACCTCAATCAGCCCCAGCATTTT. It is translated as CASSPGTAYLNQPQHF.

The chain combines TRBV20-1 with TRBJ1-3, with TRBD1 matching over 8 bases. The V and J ends lost 3 bases and 8 bases, in that order; junction bases with no gene match: 0. The CDR3 contains 11 residues. Per germline, CDR1 DFQATT and CDR2 SNEGSKA (reference sequence). The CDR3 nucleotides read TGCAGTGCTAGGACAGGGGACACCATATATTTT. It codes for CSARTGDTIYF.

This rearrangement joins TRBV2 to TRBJ1-1; 7 bases agree with TRBD1. The junction had 13 bases not matched to a gene; V was cut back by 6 bases and J by 6 bases. The length of the CDR3 is 15 residues. The germline gives CDR1 SNHLY, CDR2 FYNNEI. The CDR3 DNA follows: TGTGCCAGCAGAAAAGAGACAGGGAGGTCCCCTGAAGCTTTCTTT. Translating it yields CASRKETGRSPEAFF.

The chain recombines TRBV4-2 with TRBJ1-4, with a tentative D call TRBD1 (5 bases). The V and J ends lost 2 bases and 7 bases respectively, with 14 bases between them. Germline-derived CDR1 and CDR2 are LGHNA and YNFKEQ. This CDR3 region has 15 residues. This CDR3 reads CASSQLQGSGEKLFF. In DNA form, the CDR3 reads TGTGCCAGCAGCCAACTTCAGGGTAGCGGTGAAAAACTGTTTTTT.

The chain joins TRBV14 to TRBJ2-1; 12 nucleotides match TRBD1. The CDR3 sequence is 17 residues long. The V gene end was trimmed by 5 bases and the J gene end by 7 bases; junction bases not matched to a gene: 12. Germline lookup yields CDR1 SGHDN and CDR2 FVKESK. The CDR3 bases are TGTGCCAGCAGCTCGGGTCCCGGGACAGGGGGCAGGAATGAGCAGTTCTTC. Its protein product is CASSSGPGTGGRNEQFF.

This chain connects TRBV6-5 to TRBJ2-2; 11 bases align to TRBD2. The CDR3 length is 15 residues. CDR1 and CDR2 (germline): MNHEY, SVGAGI. With 7 bases clipped from V and 0 bases from J, the junction kept 1 base outside the gene matches. The CDR3 DNA follows: TGTGCCAGCAAACTAGCGGGAGCGAACACCGGGGAGCTGTTTTTT. Its protein is CASKLAGANTGELFF.

The chain carries TRBV13 and TRBJ1-2; D gene unclear. Trimming cost V 0 bases and J 4 bases, with 6 bases left between them. The CDR3 has 13 residues. Germline V gene sequence: CDR1 PRHDT, CDR2 FYEKMQ (reference sequence). The DNA of the CDR3 is TGTGCCAGCAGCTTAGGCACCAGCTATGGCTACACCTTC. It codes for CASSLGTSYGYTF.

This clone has only one observation. The chain recombines TRBV18 with TRBJ2-1; TRBD2 aligns across 9 bases. CDR3 size: 16 residues. V lost 2 bases to trimming and J lost 9 bases; unmatched junction nucleotides: 11. Germline CDR1 KGHSH, CDR2 LQKENI. The chain's CDR3 is CASSPWGTSLPTEQFF. CDR3 nucleotides: TGTGCCAGCTCACCATGGGGGACTAGCCTCCCCACTGAGCAGTTCTTC.

Note on this clone: Other DNA sequences of this sample code for an identical CDR3. V and J are TRBV20-1 and TRBJ2-3, with D tentatively TRBD2 (6 bases). V was trimmed by 6 bases and J by 5 bases, leaving 6 bases between them. Germline CDR1 DFQATT, CDR2 SNEGSKA (reference sequence). This CDR3 is 10 amino acids long. The CDR3 DNA reads TGCAGTGCGCGGGGAGATACGCAGTATTTT. Translating gives CSARGDTQYF.

This clone appeared a few times. The chain carries TRBV7-8 and TRBJ2-1; D may be TRBD1 (5 bases). This CDR3 is built from 15 residues. The germline CDR1 and CDR2 sequences are SGHVS and FQNEAQ. V lost 5 bases and J 6 bases, leaving 17 bases between the germline ends. CDR3 sequence reads: CASSLGLGPINEQFF. CDR3 nucleotide sequence: TGTGCCAGCAGCCTTGGTTTGGGGCCGATCAATGAGCAGTTCTTC.

This chain joins TRBV30 and TRBJ1-2, with D perhaps TRBD1 (6 bases). CDR1 is GTSNPN and CDR2 is SVGIG in the germline V gene (reference sequence). Trimming shortened V by 2 bases and J by 2 bases, and 12 bases separated the two germline ends. The CDR3 has 14 residues. The DNA for the CDR3 is TGTGCCTGGAGTAGACAGGCTGTCAACTATGGCTACACCTTC. Protein sequence: CAWSRQAVNYGYTF.

V and J are TRBV2 and TRBJ2-1, with 10 bases fitting TRBD1. With 3 bases clipped from V and 8 bases from J, the junction kept 7 bases outside the gene matches. Germline V gene lookup returns CDR1 SNHLY and CDR2 FYNNEI. The CDR3 consists of 15 residues. The CDR3 DNA follows: TGTGCCAGCAGTGAGGGACAGGGGCCGTTCCATGAGCAGTTCTTC. It encodes CASSEGQGPFHEQFF. The entire variable domain, with the rest obtained from reference TRBV2 and TRBJ2-1, is as follows: EPEVTQTPSHQVTQMGQEVILRCVPISNHLYFYWYRQILGQKVEFLVSFYNNEISEKSEIFDDQFSVERPDGSNFTLKIRSTKLEDSAMYFCASSEGQGPFHEQFFGPGTRLTVL.

CDR3: CASSLAGPYNSPLHF. DNA for the CDR3: TGTGCCAGCAGCCTCGCGGGGCCCTATAATTCACCCCTCCACTTT. This chain connects TRBV7-9 to TRBJ1-6, with D perhaps matching TRBD1 (5 bases). V dropped 5 bases and J dropped 2 bases, with 10 bases sitting between them. This CDR3 is built from 15 residues. Germline V gives CDR1 SEHNR, CDR2 FQNEAQ (reference sequence).

This clone has just one count. The V and J genes are TRBV6-1 and TRBJ1-3; TRBD1 agrees at 7 bases. This CDR3 region has 17 residues. CDR1 MNHNS and CDR2 SASEGT come from the germline V gene. Trimming cost V 4 bases and J 0 bases; bases outside gene matches: 9. The CDR3 region is CASSASGQMSSGNTIYF. CDR3 DNA: TGTGCCAGCAGTGCCTCGGGACAGATGAGCTCTGGAAACACCATATATTTT.